This T cell receptor (beta chain) was documented in a study of cytomegalovirus exposure and HLA in healthy donors. Turning to the study itself: In an early release, HLA-typed donors contributed about 80 million unique TCR sequences.

Looked up from germline, CDR1 is SGHRS and CDR2 is YFSETQ. The CDR3 is 13 amino acids. V was trimmed by 3 bases and J by 3 bases, leaving 6 bases between them. Vbeta (60) and Jbeta (13) primers were used in the PCR. Data came from immunoSEQ multiplex PCR; TCRdb stores just in-frame clones and leaves some out. Here the sample spans about 120,000 clones, approximately 74% being singletons. The chain uses TRBV5-1 and TRBJ1-4; D not resolved. Sequencing was done on a sample of PBMCs. The receptor's source is a male donor in good health and CMV-seronegative. The CDR3 DNA follows: TGCGCCAGCAGCTCGCGTCCTAATGAAAAACTGTTTTTT. Amino acid sequence: CASSSRPNEKLFF.